These 18 T cell receptor beta chains share one sample of origin, sequenced in a study of tumor and adjacent non-tumor tissue in lung cancer. A modified ARM-PCR protocol with three rounds of nested PCR amplified TCRbeta. TCRdb passed the multiplex PCR reads through MiXCR, listing each CDR3 protein once. The table has about 50,000 distinct CDR3 sequences, 74% seen once; the top ten hold 20% to 30%. This sample's RNA came from whole unsorted tissue. The normal lung tissue was taken more than 3 cm from the tumor edge. The sample comprised distant non-tumor lung tissue. The receptors derive from a woman aged 55 to 70 with non-small cell lung cancer.

This chain connects TRBV4-3 to TRBJ1-1, with D possibly TRBD1 on 6 matching bases. The CDR3 runs 15 residues. Germline-derived CDR1 and CDR2 are LGHNA and YSLEER. V was pared by 5 bases and J by 6 bases, with 19 bases between. CDR3: CASSEIGGRGSEAFF. In DNA, the CDR3 is TGCGCCAGCAGCGAGATAGGGGGGCGTGGGTCTGAAGCTTTCTTT.

The J gene is TRBJ2-4, the V gene TRBV5-6; perhaps TRBD1 as D (6 bases). Germline CDR1 SGHDT, CDR2 YYEEEE. This CDR3 spans 15 amino acids. V lost 4 bases and J lost 9, with 20 bases in between. The CDR3, as DNA: TGTGCCAGCAGCATGCAGGGACACGTAATTGGCATTCAGTACTTC. Translated, it gives CASSMQGHVIGIQYF.

Details on this clonotype: The CDR3 does not end in the conserved phenylalanine or tryptophan, so this is likely a read error. The V and J genes are TRBV6-5 and TRBJ1-5, with no clear D. Germline V CDR1 and CDR2: MNHEY, SVGAGI. CDR3 length: 17 residues. The CDR3 region is CVSSSLRGPRDNQPQHI. The DNA of the CDR3 is TGTGTCAGCAGTAGCCTAAGAGGGCCTAGGGACAATCAGCCCCAGCATATT.

This clonotype occurred many times. The chain combines TRBV6-6 with TRBJ1-1; TRBD1 aligns across 9 bases. The V and J ends lost 6 bases and 3 bases, in that order; junction bases with no gene match: 5. The CDR3 is 14 residues long. The germline gives CDR1 MNHNY, CDR2 SVGAGI (reference sequence). Here the CDR3 reads CASSGQGRDTEAFF. The CDR3 DNA reads as TGTGCCAGCAGCGGACAGGGGCGCGACACTGAAGCTTTCTTT.

The chain uses TRBV6-2 or TRBV6-3 and TRBJ2-4, with a tentative D call TRBD1 (5 bases). The length of the CDR3 is 17 residues. Per the germline V gene, CDR1 is MNHEY and CDR2 is SVGEGT. V was shortened by 7 bases and J by 1 base, with 20 bases between the two germline ends. The CDR3, as DNA: TGTGCCAGCAACTACGCATTGTCAGGGATCGCCAAAAACATTCAGTACTTC. Its protein product is CASNYALSGIAKNIQYF.

This sequence joins TRBV4-2 and TRBJ2-1, with 12 nucleotides matching TRBD2. This CDR3 is 15 amino acids long. V lost 6 bases, J lost 8 bases, and 8 bases stayed unmatched. Germline CDR1 reads LGHNA; CDR2 reads YNFKEQ. The CDR3 DNA follows: TGTGCCAGCAGTAGGACTAGCGGGATAGAGGATGAGCAGTTCTTC. Its translation is CASSRTSGIEDEQFF.

The sample holds many counts of this clonotype. The chain couples TRBV6-2 or TRBV6-3 to TRBJ2-3, with 10 bases aligning to TRBD2. Germline V gives CDR1 MNHEY, CDR2 SVGEGT. V trimming: 2 bases; J trimming: 2 bases; junction bases outside the gene matches: 10. CDR3 length equals 18 residues. CDR3 in amino acids: CASSYPPIAGGSTDTQYF. CDR3 DNA: TGTGCCAGCAGTTACCCTCCAATAGCGGGGGGTTCCACAGATACGCAGTATTTT.

For this clonotype: Sequence at one end of the junction differs from germline and may be a read error. The chain is built from TRBV12-3 or TRBV12-4 and TRBJ2-2, with TRBD2 matching 8 bases. The CDR3 sequence is 15 residues long. CDR3 sequence: CASMGGGPNTEELLF. The CDR3 DNA is TGTGCCAGCATGGGCGGGGGGCCAAACACCGAGGAACTGTTATTT.

The table lists this clonotype with many counts. This chain joins TRBV2 and TRBJ2-3, with no clear D. Germline assignment: CDR1 SNHLY and CDR2 FYNNEI. The CDR3 spans 15 residues. V lost 1 base and J lost 0, with 8 bases in between. The DNA of the CDR3 is TGTGCCAGCAGTGAAGAGGGCTATAGCACAGATACGCAGTATTTT. Translation gives CASSEEGYSTDTQYF.

This clonotype occurred many times. The V call is TRBV28, the J call TRBJ1-5; D possibly corresponds to TRBD1 (6 bases). Germline V CDR1 and CDR2: MDHEN, SYDVKM. V dropped 6 bases and J dropped 5 bases, with 14 bases sitting between them. The CDR3 totals 14 residues. CDR3 sequence (DNA): TGTGCCAGCAGACACGGACAGTGGGATCAGCCCCAGCATTTT. The encoded protein is CASRHGQWDQPQHF.

This clonotype is medium-sized in the sample. This chain links TRBV4-3 with TRBJ2-7, with 8 bases fitting TRBD1. Germline V gene data show CDR1 as LGHNA and CDR2 as YSLEER. The CDR3 covers 15 residues. V lost 5 bases, J lost 2 bases, and 8 bases stayed unmatched. In nucleotides, the CDR3 is TGCGCCAGCAGCACCGGGACAGGACCCACCTACGAGCAGTACTTC. This translates into CASSTGTGPTYEQYF.

A word on this clonotype: A read error may be the cause here, since a much bigger clone is one base away. V usage is TRBV28 and J usage is TRBJ2-7; the D gene could be TRBD1 or TRBD2 (6 bases each). This CDR3 has 13 residues. V shed 6 bases and J shed 2 bases, with 11 bases lying between them. Per the germline V gene, CDR1 is MDHEN and CDR2 is SYDVKM. The CDR3 sequence is CASRGGTPYEQYF. The CDR3 region has the DNA TGTGCCAGCAGGGGCGGGACACCCTACGAGCAGTACTTC.

A note on this clonotype: Given a much more abundant clone one base away, this may be a read error. The V call is TRBV14, the J call TRBJ2-2; D might be TRBD2 (7 bases). With 3 bases removed from V and 6 bases from J, the gap between germline ends came to 17 bases. Germline V gene sequence: CDR1 SGHDN, CDR2 FVKESK. This CDR3 comprises 16 residues. CDR3 nucleotide sequence: TGTGCCAGCAGCCATGAGGGGGGGCGAATTTCCGGGGAGCTGTTTTTT. This encodes CASSHEGGRISGELFF. Looking up the rest from reference TRBV14 and TRBJ2-2 gives the full variable domain: EAGVTQFPSHSVIEKGQTVTLRCDPISGHDNLYWYRRVMGKEIKFLLHFVKESKQDESGMPNNRFLAERTGGTYSTLKVQPAELEDSGVYFCASSHEGGRISGELFFGEGSRLTVL.

Comments on this clonotype: The conserved final phenylalanine or tryptophan is absent from the CDR3, which likely points to a read error. The chain recombines TRBV29-1 with TRBJ1-4; a possible D gene is TRBD1 (5 bases). Germline V gene data show CDR1 as SQVTM and CDR2 as ANQGSEA. The CDR3 extends over 13 amino acids. CDR3 amino acids: CSAAGFGNEKLFL. As DNA, the CDR3 is TGCAGCGCCGCAGGGTTCGGGAATGAGAAACTGTTTTTG.

In its sample, this clonotype was seen once. The junction does not match germline at one end; this may be a read error. V is TRBV30 and J is TRBJ2-7; D is unclear. Germline V CDR1 and CDR2: GTSNPN, SVGIG (reference sequence). There are 13 residues in the CDR3. CDR3 sequence: CAWSRSSLGEQHF. Here the CDR3 DNA reads TGTGCCTGGAGTAGGAGTAGCCTGGGCGAGCAGCACTTC.

Comment on this clonotype: Since no conserved phenylalanine or tryptophan closes the CDR3, a read error is the likely cause. Because the CDR3's place on the DNA is in doubt, the DNA is left out and the CDR3 is given as listed by TCRdb. The J gene is TRBJ1-2, the V gene TRBV4-2; TRBD1, the table's D call, was not compared with the DNA. CDR1 and CDR2 from the germline V gene are LGHNA and YNFKEQ. The CDR3 numbers 14 amino acids, ends counted. CDR3 loop: CASSPTGQGAMATL.

Concerning this clonotype itself: A junction end diverges from the germline sequence, so it may reflect a read error. The chain uses TRBV6-6 and TRBJ2-7; 7 bases are a match to TRBD1. The CDR3 covers 15 residues. Germline V gene data show CDR1 as MNHNY and CDR2 as SVGAGI (reference sequence). CDR3 amino acids: CASSFPGRGSYEQYF. In nucleotides, the CDR3 is TGTGCCAGCAGTTTCCCTGGCAGGGGGTCCTACGAGCAATACTTC.

This clonotype was recorded only once. A read error may produce the germline difference seen at one junction end. The chain recombines TRBV4-3 with TRBJ1-1, with D perhaps TRBD1 (5 bases). CDR1 and CDR2 from the germline V gene are LGHNA and YSLEER. The CDR3 runs 16 residues. Here the CDR3 DNA reads TGCGCCAACAGCCAAGGGGCGGCGGGGGAGGACACTGATGCTTTCTTT. This codes for CANSQGAAGEDTDAFF.